Detailed here is one TCR beta chain. What this receptor recognizes is not known. It has no much larger one-base neighbor in the sample; base qualities were not kept. Library preparation used RT-PCR. TCRdb names Illumina HiSeq 2500 as the instrument used. TCRdb ran its own pipeline on the public reads, namely fastp trimming at Q25 and MiXCR clone calling, and kept in-frame beta chains. Under each unique CDR3 protein, matching rows form one entry showing the most common genes and DNA. This sample comprises about 540,000 distinct CDR3 sequences, roughly 25% of them detected only once. The top ten constitute 2.8% of the sample. The data stem from a study of response to subunit inactivated influenza vaccine (dated by TCRdb to the late 2010s). Concerning the study at large: To follow how T cells responded to a trivalent subunit inactivated influenza vaccine, the researchers relied on deep quantitative profiling of the T cell receptor repertoire. What the study reported, not specific to this receptor: The authors suggested that each seasonal influenza vaccination may recruit only a limited number of new T cells.

The germline V gene provides CDR1 SGHTA and CDR2 FQGNSA. Counted from cysteine to phenylalanine, this CDR3 has 15 amino acids. Just the 45-base CDR3 DNA is kept, in frame starting at base 1. The trim is 4 bases for V and 1 base for J, with a gap of 13 bases between the germline ends. These data are also associated with another study on T cells expressing NK-cell markers. From the second report: TCR beta cDNA libraries were prepared using 5'RACE template switching, which introduced a universal primer site and unique molecular identifiers. About 8 donors provided sorted CD3+CD56+NKG2C+, CD3+CD56+NKG2C- and CD3+CD56-NKG2C+ T-cell subsets, whose TCR beta-chain repertoires were profiled. Among the eight sequenced donors, only one was HCMV-seronegative, while the other seven were HCMV-seropositive. In several experiments an anti-gammadeltaTCR antibody was added to restrict sorting to alphabetaTCR-expressing T cells. In a handful of donors, the dominant CD3+CD56+NKG2C+ clonotypes were among the top 10 CD8+ clonotypes and accounted for about 1.0-7.0% of CD8+ T cells. Those dominant clonotypes were again the most abundant among CD3+CD56-NKG2C+ cells in four donors, at roughly 28.3-65%. Whether the expanded NKG2C-expressing T cell clones were specific for HCMV antigens was left unclear. The study sequenced eight donors, all healthy volunteers chosen at random: three men and five women. HCMV-specific IgG was detected in serum with a commercial ELISA kit to determine HCMV serostatus. Ficoll density gradient centrifugation was used to isolate peripheral blood mononuclear cells from blood. Using Miltenyi isolation kits, CD4+ and CD8+ T cells were isolated from PBMC through magnetic immunoseparation. cDNA synthesis was primed from the TCR beta constant segment, followed by two successive PCR amplification steps. Libraries were sequenced as 2 x 150 bp reads on Illumina HiSeq 2000/2500, MiSeq or NextSeq. MIGEC was used to demultiplex reads and group the reads by UMI, and MiTCR was used to assemble and quantify clonotypes. Only TCR cDNA sequences supported by at least two reads were kept to exclude erroneous sequences. The tcR package was used for downstream repertoire analysis, with clonotypes matched between fractions based on CDR3 nucleotide sequence plus V segment. VDJmatch was used to annotate antigen specificity against VDJdb, with one amino acid substitution allowed in CDR3.

The sequencing here drew on CD4+ T cells sorted from PBMCs, taken about 11 days after vaccination. The source is a man in his forties or fifties who received an inactivated influenza vaccine. Donor details come from another sample of the same person, matched by shared clones. The receptor chain draws on TRBV7-2 and TRBJ1-2; the D gene is unclear. CDR3 sequence: CASSSLGTDNYGYTF. In nucleotide form, the sequence is TGTGCCAGCAGCTCCCTGGGTACCGATAACTATGGCTACACCTTC.